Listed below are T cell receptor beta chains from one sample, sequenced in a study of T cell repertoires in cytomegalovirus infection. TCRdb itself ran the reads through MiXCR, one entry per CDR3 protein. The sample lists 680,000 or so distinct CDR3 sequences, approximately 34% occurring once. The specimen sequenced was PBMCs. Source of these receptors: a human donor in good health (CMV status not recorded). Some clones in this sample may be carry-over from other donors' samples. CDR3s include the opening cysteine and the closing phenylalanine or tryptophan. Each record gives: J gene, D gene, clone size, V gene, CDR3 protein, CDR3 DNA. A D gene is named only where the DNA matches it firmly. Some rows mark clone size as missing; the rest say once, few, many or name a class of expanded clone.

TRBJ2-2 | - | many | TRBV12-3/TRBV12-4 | CASSLASGSGELFF | TGTGCCAGCAGTTTAGCCAGCGGGTCCGGGGAGCTGTTTTTT
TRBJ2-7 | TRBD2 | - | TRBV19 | CASSPYPRVASGSDAYEQYF | TGTGCCAGTAGTCCATACCCCAGGGTGGCTAGCGGGAGTGACGCCTACGAGCAGTACTTC
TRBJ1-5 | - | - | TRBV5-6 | CASSPGGGHQPQHF | TGTGCCAGCAGCCCCGGGGGGGGGCATCAGCCCCAGCATTTT
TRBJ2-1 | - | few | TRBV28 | CASKGIKQFF | TGTGCCAGTAAAGGAATCAAGCAGTTCTTC
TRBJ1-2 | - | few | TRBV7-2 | CASDLGRSYGYTF | TGTGCCAGCGACTTAGGTCGGAGCTATGGCTACACCTTC
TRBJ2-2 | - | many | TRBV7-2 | CASSLNEPGELFF | TGTGCCAGCAGCTTAAATGAGCCCGGGGAGCTGTTTTTT
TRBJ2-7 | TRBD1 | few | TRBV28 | CASSFSGTELYEQYF | TGTGCCAGCAGTTTTTCCGGGACAGAGCTCTACGAGCAGTACTTC
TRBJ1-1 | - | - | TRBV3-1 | CASSQGRAGGNTEAFF | TGTGCCAGCAGCCAAGGCAGGGCGGGGGGAAACACTGAAGCTTTCTTT
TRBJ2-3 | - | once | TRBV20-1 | CSVGGTSTDTQYF | TGCAGTGTTGGCGGGACCAGCACAGATACGCAGTATTTT
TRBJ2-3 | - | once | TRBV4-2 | CASSQEGSGPDTQYF | TGTGCCAGCAGCCAAGAGGGATCAGGGCCAGATACGCAGTATTTT
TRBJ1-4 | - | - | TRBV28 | CASSLDSAATNEKLFF | TGTGCCAGCAGTTTAGACAGCGCTGCAACTAATGAAAAACTGTTTTTT
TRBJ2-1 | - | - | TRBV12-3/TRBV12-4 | CASSFRDFRYNEQFF | TGTGCCAGCAGTTTTCGGGACTTCCGCTACAATGAGCAGTTCTTC
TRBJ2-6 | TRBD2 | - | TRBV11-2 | CASSLLAGGSGANVLTF | TGTGCCAGCAGCCTACTAGCGGGAGGATCTGGGGCCAACGTCCTGACTTTC
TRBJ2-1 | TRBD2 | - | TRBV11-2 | CASSLGGSGVNEQFF | TGTGCCAGCAGCTTAGGCGGGAGTGGGGTCAATGAGCAGTTCTTC
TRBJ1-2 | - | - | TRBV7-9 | CASSSSDPVRSYGYTF | TGTGCCAGCAGCTCATCCGACCCAGTCAGATCCTATGGCTACACCTTC
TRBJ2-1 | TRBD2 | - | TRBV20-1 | CSPPHTGAGFNEQFF | TGCAGTCCCCCCCATACAGGAGCGGGATTCAATGAGCAGTTCTTC
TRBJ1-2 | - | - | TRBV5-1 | CASSLRGSGRALYGYTF | TGCGCCAGCAGCCTCCGGGGGTCAGGCAGGGCGCTCTACGGCTACACCTTC
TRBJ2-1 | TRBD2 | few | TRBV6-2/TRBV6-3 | CASSRLAGGLDNEQFF | TGTGCCAGCAGTCGACTAGCGGGAGGACTGGACAATGAGCAGTTCTTC
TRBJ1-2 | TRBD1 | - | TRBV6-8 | CASRRSWTGGGYAF | TGTGCCAGCAGGCGGTCCTGGACAGGGGGTGGCTACGCCTTC
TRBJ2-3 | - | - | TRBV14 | CASSQVYF | TGTGCCAGCAGCCAAGTGTATTTT
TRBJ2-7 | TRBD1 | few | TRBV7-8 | CASSLNWPGTGVYEQYF | TGTGCCAGCAGCCTAAATTGGCCCGGGACAGGGGTCTACGAGCAGTACTTC
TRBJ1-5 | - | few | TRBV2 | CASSVSTGNQPQHF | TGTGCCAGCAGCGTGTCGACAGGCAATCAGCCCCAGCATTTT
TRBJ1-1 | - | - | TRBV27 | CASSFRGLLSEAFF | TGTGCCAGCAGTTTCCGGGGGCTTCTGTCTGAAGCTTTCTTT
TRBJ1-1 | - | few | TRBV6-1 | CASEPGESHTEAFF | TGTGCCAGCGAACCGGGGGAATCCCACACTGAAGCTTTCTTT
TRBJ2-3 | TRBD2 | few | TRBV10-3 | CAIMSGGTDTQYF | TGTGCCATCATGAGCGGGGGTACAGATACGCAGTATTTT
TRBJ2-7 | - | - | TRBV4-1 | CASSQFPASANFGGYEQYF | TGCGCCAGCAGCCAGTTCCCGGCTAGCGCCAATTTTGGAGGCTACGAGCAGTACTTC
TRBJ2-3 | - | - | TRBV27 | CASMTLGADTQYF | TGTGCCAGCATGACCCTCGGGGCGGATACGCAGTATTTT
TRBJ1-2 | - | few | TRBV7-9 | CASSPVGHGYTF | TGTGCCAGCAGCCCCGTAGGCCATGGCTACACCTTC
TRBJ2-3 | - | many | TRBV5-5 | CASSTILGDTQYF | TGTGCCAGCAGCACTATCCTGGGAGATACGCAGTATTTT
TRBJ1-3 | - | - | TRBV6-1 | CASSRGEITGNTIYF | TGTGCCAGCAGTCGAGGGGAAATAACTGGAAACACCATATATTTT
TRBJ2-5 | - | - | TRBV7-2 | CASSLARVPGQETQYF | TGTGCCAGCAGCTTAGCCCGAGTTCCCGGGCAAGAGACCCAGTACTTC
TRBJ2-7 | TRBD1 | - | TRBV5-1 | CASSYGTGLEQYF | TGCGCCAGCAGCTATGGGACAGGGCTCGAGCAGTACTTC
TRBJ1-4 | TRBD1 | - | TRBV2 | CASQGADEKLFF | TGTGCCAGCCAGGGGGCTGATGAAAAACTGTTTTTT
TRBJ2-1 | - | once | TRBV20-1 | CSARPGPNEQFF | TGCAGTGCTAGGCCAGGACCCAATGAGCAGTTCTTC
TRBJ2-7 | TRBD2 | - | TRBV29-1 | CSVAASGSPSEQYF | TGCAGCGTTGCGGCTAGCGGGAGCCCTAGCGAGCAGTACTTC
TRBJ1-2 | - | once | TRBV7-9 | CASSLNREDYTF | TGTGCCAGCAGCTTAAACAGGGAGGACTACACCTTC
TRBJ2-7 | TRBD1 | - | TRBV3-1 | CASSHLRTGGMIEQYF | TGTGCCAGCAGCCACCTTCGAACAGGGGGCATGATCGAGCAGTACTTC
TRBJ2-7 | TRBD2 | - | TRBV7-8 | CASSLGPGLAFDEQYF | TGTGCCAGCAGCTTAGGCCCGGGACTAGCGTTCGACGAGCAGTACTTC
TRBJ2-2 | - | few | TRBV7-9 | CASSLVVQHSATGELFF | TGTGCCAGCAGCTTAGTCGTCCAGCACTCCGCCACCGGGGAGCTGTTTTTT
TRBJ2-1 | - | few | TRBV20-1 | CSARDSRGHNEQFF | TGCAGTGCTAGAGACTCAAGGGGCCACAATGAGCAGTTCTTC
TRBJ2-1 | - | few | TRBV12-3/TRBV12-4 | CASSRGSNEQFF | TGTGCCAGCAGCCGGGGTTCCAATGAGCAGTTCTTC
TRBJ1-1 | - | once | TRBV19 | CAISMGSGSTEAFF | TGTGCCATTAGTATGGGAAGCGGGAGCACTGAAGCTTTCTTT
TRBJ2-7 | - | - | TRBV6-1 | CASRGLPRDYEQYF | TGTGCCAGCAGGGGACTTCCGCGGGACTACGAGCAGTACTTC
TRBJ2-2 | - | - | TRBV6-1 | CASGSDYTGELFF | TGTGCCAGCGGGAGCGATTACACCGGGGAGCTGTTTTTT
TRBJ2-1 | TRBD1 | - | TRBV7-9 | CASSLFGTADNEQFF | TGTGCCAGCAGCTTATTTGGGACAGCTGACAATGAGCAGTTCTTC
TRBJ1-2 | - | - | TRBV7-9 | CASSFGTSGSSYTF | TGTGCCAGCAGCTTCGGTACGTCAGGTTCCAGCTACACCTTC
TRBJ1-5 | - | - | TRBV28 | CASSLPWATNQPQHF | TGTGCCAGCAGTTTACCCTGGGCAACTAATCAGCCCCAGCATTTT
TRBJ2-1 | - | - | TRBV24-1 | CATSDLREVDDNEQFF | TGTGCCACCAGTGATTTGAGGGAAGTGGATGACAATGAGCAGTTCTTC
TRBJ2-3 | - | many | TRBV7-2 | CASSHTGLPDTQYF | TGTGCCAGCAGCCACACAGGGCTCCCAGATACGCAGTATTTT
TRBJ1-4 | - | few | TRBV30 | CAWSVGLYEKLFF | TGTGCCTGGAGTGTGGGATTGTATGAAAAACTGTTTTTT
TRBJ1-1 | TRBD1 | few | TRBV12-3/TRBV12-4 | CASSWTGSRKGRDAFF | TGTGCCAGCAGTTGGACAGGGAGCAGGAAGGGTCGAGACGCTTTCTTT
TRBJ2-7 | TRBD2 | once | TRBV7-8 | CASSFELAESYEQYF | TGTGCCAGCAGCTTCGAACTAGCGGAGAGCTACGAGCAGTACTTC
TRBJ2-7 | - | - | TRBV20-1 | CSARDQGSYEQYF | TGCAGTGCTAGAGACCAGGGCTCCTACGAGCAGTACTTC
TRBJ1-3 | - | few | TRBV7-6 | CASSPRPDSSGNTIYF | TGTGCCAGCAGCCCCCGACCCGACAGTTCTGGAAACACCATATATTTT
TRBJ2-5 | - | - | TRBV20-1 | CSASTGETQYF | TGCAGTGCTAGTACTGGGGAGACCCAGTACTTC